What follows describes a single T cell receptor beta chain. Its cognate antigen is unknown. The data stem from a study of blood T cells in healthy people across ages. Study-wide findings and caveats: Roughly linear declines in TCR beta diversity per million T cells occurred with age.

A second PCR, run for about 7 to 11 cycles, used a sample-barcoded 5' primer plus a J-beta primer mix. TCRdb itself ran the 5' RACE reads through MiXCR, one entry per CDR3 protein. The data contain approximately 1.5 million distinct CDR3 sequences, approximately 39% of them singletons. The CDR3 covers 16 residues. CDR1 is MGHRA, CDR2 YSYEKL, per germline. V shed 2 bases and J shed 3 bases, with 17 bases lying between them. The chain is built from TRBV4-1 and TRBJ2-7, with D possibly called TRBD1 or TRBD2 (6 bases each). The sequence was collected from a woman in her late teens or twenties in good health. Sequenced material: blood. The CDR3 loop is CASSQMEGGFVYEQYF. The CDR3 nucleotides read TGCGCCAGCAGCCAAATGGAAGGGGGGTTCGTCTACGAGCAGTACTTC.